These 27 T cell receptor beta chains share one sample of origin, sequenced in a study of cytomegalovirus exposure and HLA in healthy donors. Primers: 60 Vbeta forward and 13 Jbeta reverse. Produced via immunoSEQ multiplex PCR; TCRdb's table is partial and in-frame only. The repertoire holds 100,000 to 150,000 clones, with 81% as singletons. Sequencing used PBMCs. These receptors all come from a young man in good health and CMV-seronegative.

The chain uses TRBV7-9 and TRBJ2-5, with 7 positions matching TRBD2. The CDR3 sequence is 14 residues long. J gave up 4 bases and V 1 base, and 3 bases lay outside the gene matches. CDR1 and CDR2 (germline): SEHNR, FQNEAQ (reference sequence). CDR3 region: CASSLDASGETQYF. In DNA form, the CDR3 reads TGTGCCAGCAGCTTAGATGCTAGCGGAGAGACCCAGTACTTC.

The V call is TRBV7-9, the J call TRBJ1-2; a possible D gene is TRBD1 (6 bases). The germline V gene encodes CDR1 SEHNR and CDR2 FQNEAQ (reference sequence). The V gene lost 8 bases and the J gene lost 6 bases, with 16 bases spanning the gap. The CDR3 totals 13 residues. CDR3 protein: CASSRGPGNGYTF. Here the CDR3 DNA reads TGTGCCAGCTCGCGGGGGCCTGGGAATGGCTACACCTTC.

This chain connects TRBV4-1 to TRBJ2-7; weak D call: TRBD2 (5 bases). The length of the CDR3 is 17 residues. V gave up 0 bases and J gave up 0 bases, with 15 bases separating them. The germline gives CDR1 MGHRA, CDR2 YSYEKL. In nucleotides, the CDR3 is TGCGCCAGCAGCCAAGAAAATCCGGGGATCCTCTCCTACGAGCAGTACTTC. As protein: CASSQENPGILSYEQYF.

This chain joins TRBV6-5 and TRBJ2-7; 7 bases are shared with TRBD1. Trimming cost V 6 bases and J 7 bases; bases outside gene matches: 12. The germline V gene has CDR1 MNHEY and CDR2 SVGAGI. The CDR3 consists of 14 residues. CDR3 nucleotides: TGTGCCAGCAGGGAACTGAGGGGGCCCGGAGAGCAGTACTTC. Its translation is CASRELRGPGEQYF.

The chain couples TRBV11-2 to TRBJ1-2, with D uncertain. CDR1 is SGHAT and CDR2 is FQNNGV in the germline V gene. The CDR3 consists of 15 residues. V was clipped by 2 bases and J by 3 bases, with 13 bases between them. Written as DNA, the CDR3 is TGTGCCAGCAGCTTAACTTCTCGGTCGGACTATGGCTACACCTTC. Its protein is CASSLTSRSDYGYTF. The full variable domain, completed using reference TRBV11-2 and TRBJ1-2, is EAGVAQSPRYKIIEKRQSVAFWCNPISGHATLYWYQQILGQGPKLLIQFQNNGVVDDSQLPKDRFSAERLKGVDSTLKIQPAKLEDSAVYLCASSLTSRSDYGYTFGSGTRLTVV.

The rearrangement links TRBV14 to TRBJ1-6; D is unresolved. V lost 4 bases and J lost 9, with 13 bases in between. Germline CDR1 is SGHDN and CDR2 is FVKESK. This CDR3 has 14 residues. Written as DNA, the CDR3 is TGTGCCAGCAGCCCCAACCTAAGATTTTCACCCCTCCACTTT. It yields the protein CASSPNLRFSPLHF. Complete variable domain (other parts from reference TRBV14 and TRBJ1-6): EAGVTQFPSHSVIEKGQTVTLRCDPISGHDNLYWYRRVMGKEIKFLLHFVKESKQDESGMPNNRFLAERTGGTYSTLKVQPAELEDSGVYFCASSPNLRFSPLHFGNGTRLTVT.

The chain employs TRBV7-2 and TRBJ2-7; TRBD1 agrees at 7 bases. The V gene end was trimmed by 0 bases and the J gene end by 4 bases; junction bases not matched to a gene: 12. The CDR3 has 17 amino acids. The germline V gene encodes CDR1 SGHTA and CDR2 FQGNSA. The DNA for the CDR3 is TGTGCCAGCAGCTTAGCCTTCCTACGGGACAGAGCATACGAGCAGTACTTC. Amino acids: CASSLAFLRDRAYEQYF.

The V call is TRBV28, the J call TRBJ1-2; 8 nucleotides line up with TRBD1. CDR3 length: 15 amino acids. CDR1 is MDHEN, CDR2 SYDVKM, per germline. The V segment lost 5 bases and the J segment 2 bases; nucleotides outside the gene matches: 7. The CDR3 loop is CASSLATGENYGYTF. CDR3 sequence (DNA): TGTGCCAGCAGTCTCGCGACAGGGGAAAACTATGGCTACACCTTC.

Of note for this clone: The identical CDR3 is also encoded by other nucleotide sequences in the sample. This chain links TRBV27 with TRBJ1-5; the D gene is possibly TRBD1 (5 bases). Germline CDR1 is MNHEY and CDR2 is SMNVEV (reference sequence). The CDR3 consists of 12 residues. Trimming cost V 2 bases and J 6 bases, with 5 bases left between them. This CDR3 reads CASSLQGQPQHF. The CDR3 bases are TGTGCCAGCAGTTTACAGGGTCAGCCCCAGCATTTT.

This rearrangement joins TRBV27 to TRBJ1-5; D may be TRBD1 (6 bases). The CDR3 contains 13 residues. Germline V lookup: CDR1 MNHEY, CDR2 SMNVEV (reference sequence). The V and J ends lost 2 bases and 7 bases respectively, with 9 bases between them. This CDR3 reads CASSLNRAQPQHF. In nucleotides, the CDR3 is TGTGCCAGCAGTTTAAACAGGGCACAGCCCCAGCATTTT.

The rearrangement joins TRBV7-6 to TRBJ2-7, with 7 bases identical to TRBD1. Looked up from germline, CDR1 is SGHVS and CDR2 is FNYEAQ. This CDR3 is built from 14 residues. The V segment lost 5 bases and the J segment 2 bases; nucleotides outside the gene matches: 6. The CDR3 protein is CASSPPGQPYEQYF. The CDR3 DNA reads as TGTGCCAGCAGCCCCCCGGGACAGCCCTACGAGCAGTACTTC.

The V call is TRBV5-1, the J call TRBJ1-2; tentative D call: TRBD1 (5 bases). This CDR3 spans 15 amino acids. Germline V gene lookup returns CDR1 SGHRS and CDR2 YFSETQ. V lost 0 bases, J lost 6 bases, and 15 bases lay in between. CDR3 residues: CASSLDGQIVDGYTF. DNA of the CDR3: TGCGCCAGCAGCTTGGACGGACAAATTGTGGATGGCTACACCTTC.

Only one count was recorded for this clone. The DNA of the CDR3 is TGTGCCAGCAGATCCGCCCCTGGACAGGGGGTGTCCTACGAGCAGTACTTC. This codes for CASRSAPGQGVSYEQYF. This rearrangement joins TRBV27 to TRBJ2-7, with TRBD1 matching 10 bases. The CDR3 has 17 amino acids. The V and J ends lost 6 bases and 1 base, in that order; junction bases with no gene match: 12. The germline CDR1 and CDR2 sequences are MNHEY and SMNVEV (reference sequence).

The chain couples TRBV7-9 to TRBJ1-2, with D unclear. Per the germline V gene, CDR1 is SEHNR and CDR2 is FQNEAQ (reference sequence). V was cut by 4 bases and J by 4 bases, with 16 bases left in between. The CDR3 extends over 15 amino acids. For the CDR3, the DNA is TGTGCCAGCAGCTCCCCCCCGGGCGGGGTCTATGGCTACACCTTC. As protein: CASSSPPGGVYGYTF.

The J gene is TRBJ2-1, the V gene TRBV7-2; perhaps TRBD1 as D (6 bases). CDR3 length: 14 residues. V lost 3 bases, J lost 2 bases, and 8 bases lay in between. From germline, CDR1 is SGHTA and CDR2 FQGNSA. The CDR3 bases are TGTGCCAGCAGCTTCAGGGGTACCTACAATGAGCAGTTCTTC. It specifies CASSFRGTYNEQFF.

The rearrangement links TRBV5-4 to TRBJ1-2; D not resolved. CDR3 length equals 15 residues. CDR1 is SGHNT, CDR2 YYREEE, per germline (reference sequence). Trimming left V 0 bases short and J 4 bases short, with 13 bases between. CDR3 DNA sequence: TGTGCCAGCAGCTTGGAATCGGTTCCCCTCTATGGCTACACCTTC. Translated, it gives CASSLESVPLYGYTF.

In DNA form, the CDR3 reads TGTGCCTGGAATACGGACACTGAAGCTTTCTTT. It is translated as CAWNTDTEAFF. This chain joins TRBV30 and TRBJ1-1; no definite D call. Germline V lookup: CDR1 GTSNPN, CDR2 SVGIG (reference sequence). The V and J ends lost 4 bases and 3 bases respectively, with 6 bases between them. CDR3 length: 11 amino acids.

CDR3 sequence: CASSPATGVSTGELFF. CDR3 DNA sequence: TGTGCCAGCAGCCCAGCAACAGGGGTTAGCACCGGGGAGCTGTTTTTT. The rearrangement joins TRBV9 to TRBJ2-2, with TRBD1 identical over 7 bases. There are 16 residues in the CDR3. Germline CDR1 reads SGDLS; CDR2 reads YYNGEE. After removal of 4 bases from V and 4 bases from J, the junction contained 10 bases not matched to a gene. The full variable domain, with the rest looked up from reference TRBV9 and TRBJ2-2, is DSGVTQTPKHLITATGQRVTLRCSPRSGDLSVYWYQQSLDQGLQFLIQYYNGEERAKGNILERFSAQQFPDLHSELNLSSLELGDSALYFCASSPATGVSTGELFFGEGSRLTVL.

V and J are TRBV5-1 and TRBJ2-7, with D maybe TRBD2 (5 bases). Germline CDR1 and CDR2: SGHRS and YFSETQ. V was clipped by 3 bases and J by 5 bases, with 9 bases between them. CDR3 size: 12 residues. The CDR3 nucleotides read TGCGCCAGCAGCTGGCGGGCTGACGAGCAGTACTTC. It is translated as CASSWRADEQYF.

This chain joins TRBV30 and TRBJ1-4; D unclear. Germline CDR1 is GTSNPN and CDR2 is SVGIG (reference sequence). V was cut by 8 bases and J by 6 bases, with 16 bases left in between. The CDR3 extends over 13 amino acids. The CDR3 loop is CAAKQPDYEKLFF. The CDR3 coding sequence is TGTGCCGCGAAACAGCCGGACTATGAAAAACTGTTTTTT.

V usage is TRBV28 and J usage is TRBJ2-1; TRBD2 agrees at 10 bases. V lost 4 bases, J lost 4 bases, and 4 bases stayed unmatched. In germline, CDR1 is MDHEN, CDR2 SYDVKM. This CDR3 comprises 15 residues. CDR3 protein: CASSSLAGVYNEQFF. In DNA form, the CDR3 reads TGTGCCAGCAGTTCGCTAGCGGGGGTGTACAATGAGCAGTTCTTC.

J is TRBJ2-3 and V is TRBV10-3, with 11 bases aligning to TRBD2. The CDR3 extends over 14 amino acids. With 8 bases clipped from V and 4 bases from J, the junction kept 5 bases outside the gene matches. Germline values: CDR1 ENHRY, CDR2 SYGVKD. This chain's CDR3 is CAIRLAGTADTQYF. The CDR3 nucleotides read TGTGCCATCCGACTAGCGGGAACGGCAGATACGCAGTATTTT.

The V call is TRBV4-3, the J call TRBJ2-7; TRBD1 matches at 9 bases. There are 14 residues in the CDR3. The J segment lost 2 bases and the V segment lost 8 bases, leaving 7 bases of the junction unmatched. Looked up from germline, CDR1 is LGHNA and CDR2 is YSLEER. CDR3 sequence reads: CASAEGQGTYEQYF. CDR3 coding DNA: TGCGCCAGCGCCGAGGGACAGGGAACCTACGAGCAGTACTTC.

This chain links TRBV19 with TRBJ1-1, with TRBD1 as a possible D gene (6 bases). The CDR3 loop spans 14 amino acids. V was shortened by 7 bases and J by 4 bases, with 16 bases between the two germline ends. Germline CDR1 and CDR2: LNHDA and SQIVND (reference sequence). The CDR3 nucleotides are TGTGCCAGTAAGGCGGGGGCACTCCTCACTGAAGCTTTCTTT. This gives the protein CASKAGALLTEAFF.

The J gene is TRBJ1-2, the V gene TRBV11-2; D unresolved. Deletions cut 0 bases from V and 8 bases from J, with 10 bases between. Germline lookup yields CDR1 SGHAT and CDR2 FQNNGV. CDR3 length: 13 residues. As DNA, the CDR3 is TGTGCCAGCAGCTTAGACAGGAACAGCGGCTACACCTTC. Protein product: CASSLDRNSGYTF. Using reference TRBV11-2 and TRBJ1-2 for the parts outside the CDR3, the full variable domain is EAGVAQSPRYKIIEKRQSVAFWCNPISGHATLYWYQQILGQGPKLLIQFQNNGVVDDSQLPKDRFSAERLKGVDSTLKIQPAKLEDSAVYLCASSLDRNSGYTFGSGTRLTVV.

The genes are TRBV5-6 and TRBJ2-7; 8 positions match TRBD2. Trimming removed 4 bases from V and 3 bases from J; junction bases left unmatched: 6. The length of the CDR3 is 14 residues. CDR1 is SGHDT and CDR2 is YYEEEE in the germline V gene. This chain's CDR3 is CASSLLAEVYEQYF. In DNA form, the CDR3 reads TGTGCCAGCAGCCTACTAGCGGAGGTCTACGAGCAGTACTTC.

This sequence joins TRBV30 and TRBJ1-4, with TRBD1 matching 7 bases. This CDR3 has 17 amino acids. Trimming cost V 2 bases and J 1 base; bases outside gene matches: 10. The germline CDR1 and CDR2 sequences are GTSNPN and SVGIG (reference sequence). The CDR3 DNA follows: TGTGCCTGGAGTCCCGGGACAGTCTTCGGAACTAATGAAAAACTGTTTTTT. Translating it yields CAWSPGTVFGTNEKLFF.